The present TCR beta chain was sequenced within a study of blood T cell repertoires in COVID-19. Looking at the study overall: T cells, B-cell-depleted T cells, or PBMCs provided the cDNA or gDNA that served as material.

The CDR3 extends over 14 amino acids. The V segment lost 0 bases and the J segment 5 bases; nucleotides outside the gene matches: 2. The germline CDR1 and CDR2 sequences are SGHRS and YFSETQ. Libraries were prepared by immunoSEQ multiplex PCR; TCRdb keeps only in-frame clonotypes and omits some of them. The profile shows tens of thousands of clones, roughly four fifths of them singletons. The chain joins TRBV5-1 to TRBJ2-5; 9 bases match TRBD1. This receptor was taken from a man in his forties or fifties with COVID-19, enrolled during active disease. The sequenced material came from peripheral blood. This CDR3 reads CASSLDGTGETQYF. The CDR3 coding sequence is TGCGCCAGCAGCTTGGATGGGACAGGGGAGACCCAGTACTTC.